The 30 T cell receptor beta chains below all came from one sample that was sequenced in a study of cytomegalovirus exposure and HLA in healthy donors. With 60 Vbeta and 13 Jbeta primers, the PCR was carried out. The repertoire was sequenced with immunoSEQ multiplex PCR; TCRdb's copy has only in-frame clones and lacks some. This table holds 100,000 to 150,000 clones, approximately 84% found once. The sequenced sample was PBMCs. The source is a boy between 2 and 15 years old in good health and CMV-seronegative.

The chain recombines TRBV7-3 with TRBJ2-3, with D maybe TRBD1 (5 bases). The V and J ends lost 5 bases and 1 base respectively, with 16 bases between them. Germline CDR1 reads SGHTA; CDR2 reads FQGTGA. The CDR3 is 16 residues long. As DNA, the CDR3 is TGTGCCAGCAGCGACGGGCTCTCCAGGGGCACAGATACGCAGTATTTT. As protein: CASSDGLSRGTDTQYF.

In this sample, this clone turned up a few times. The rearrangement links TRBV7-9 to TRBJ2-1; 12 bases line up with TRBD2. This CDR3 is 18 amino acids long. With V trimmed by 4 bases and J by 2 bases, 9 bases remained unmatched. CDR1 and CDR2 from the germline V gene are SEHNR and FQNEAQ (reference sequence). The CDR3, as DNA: TGTGCCAGCAGCTCCCGCCCACTAGCGGGGGGCCCCTACAATGAGCAGTTCTTC. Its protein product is CASSSRPLAGGPYNEQFF.

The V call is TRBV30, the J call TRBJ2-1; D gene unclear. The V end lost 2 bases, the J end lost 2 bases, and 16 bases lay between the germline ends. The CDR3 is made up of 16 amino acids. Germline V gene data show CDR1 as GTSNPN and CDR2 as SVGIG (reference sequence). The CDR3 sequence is CAWSPTPDKTYNEQFF. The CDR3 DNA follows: TGTGCCTGGAGTCCAACCCCCGACAAAACCTACAATGAGCAGTTCTTC.

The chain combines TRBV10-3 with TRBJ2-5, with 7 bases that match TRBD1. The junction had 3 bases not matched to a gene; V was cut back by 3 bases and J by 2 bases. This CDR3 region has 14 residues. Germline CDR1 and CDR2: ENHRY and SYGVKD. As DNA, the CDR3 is TGTGCCATCAGTGACGACAGGGCTCAAGAGACCCAGTACTTC. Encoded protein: CAISDDRAQETQYF.

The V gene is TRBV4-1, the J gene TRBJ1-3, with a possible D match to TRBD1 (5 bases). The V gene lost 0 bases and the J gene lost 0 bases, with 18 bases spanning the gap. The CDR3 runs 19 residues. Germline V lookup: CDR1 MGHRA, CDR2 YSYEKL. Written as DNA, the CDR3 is TGCGCCAGCAGCCAAGAAGGTTACGGGGGAACAGGCTCTGGAAACACCATATATTTT. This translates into CASSQEGYGGTGSGNTIYF.

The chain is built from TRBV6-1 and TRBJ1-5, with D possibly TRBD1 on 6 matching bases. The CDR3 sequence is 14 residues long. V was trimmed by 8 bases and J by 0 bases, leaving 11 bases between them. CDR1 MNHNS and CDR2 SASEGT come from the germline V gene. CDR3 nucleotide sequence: TGTGCCAGCCGGACAGATCATAGCAATCAGCCCCAGCATTTT. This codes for CASRTDHSNQPQHF.

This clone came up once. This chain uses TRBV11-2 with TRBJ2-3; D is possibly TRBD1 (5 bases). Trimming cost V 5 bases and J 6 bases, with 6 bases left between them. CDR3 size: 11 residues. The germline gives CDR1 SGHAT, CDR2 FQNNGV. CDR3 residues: CASSPGDTQYF. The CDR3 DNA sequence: TGTGCCAGCAGCCCAGGGGATACGCAGTATTTT.

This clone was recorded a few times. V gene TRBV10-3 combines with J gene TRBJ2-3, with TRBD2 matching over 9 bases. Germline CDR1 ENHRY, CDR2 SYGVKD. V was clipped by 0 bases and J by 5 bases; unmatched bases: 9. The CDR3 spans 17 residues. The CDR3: CAISESSLAGSRDTQYF. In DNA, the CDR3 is TGTGCCATCAGTGAGTCGTCCCTAGCGGGGTCAAGAGATACGCAGTATTTT.

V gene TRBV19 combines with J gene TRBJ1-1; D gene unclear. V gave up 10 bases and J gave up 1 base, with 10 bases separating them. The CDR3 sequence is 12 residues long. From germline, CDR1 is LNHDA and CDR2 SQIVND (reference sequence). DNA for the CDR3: TGTGCCACTCGGAGGCCGAACACTGAAGCTTTCTTT. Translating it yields CATRRPNTEAFF.

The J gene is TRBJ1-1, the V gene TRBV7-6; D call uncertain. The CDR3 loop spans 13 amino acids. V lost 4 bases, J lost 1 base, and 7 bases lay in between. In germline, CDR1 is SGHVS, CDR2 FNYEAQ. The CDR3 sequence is CASSYRENTEAFF. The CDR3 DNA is TGTGCCAGCAGCTACCGGGAGAACACTGAAGCTTTCTTT.

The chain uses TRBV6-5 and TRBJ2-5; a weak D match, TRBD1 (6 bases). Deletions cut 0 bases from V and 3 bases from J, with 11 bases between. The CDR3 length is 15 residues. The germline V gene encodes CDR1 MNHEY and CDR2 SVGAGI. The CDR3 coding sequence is TGTGCCAGCAGTTACTCGACAGGCGAAAAAGAGACCCAGTACTTC. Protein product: CASSYSTGEKETQYF.

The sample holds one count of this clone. CDR3 nucleotides: TGTGCCAGCAGTTCCGGCGGGGGCTACGAGCAGTACGTC. This sequence encodes CASSSGGGYEQYV. V and J are TRBV28 and TRBJ2-7; 7 bases are shared with TRBD2. In germline, CDR1 is MDHEN, CDR2 SYDVKM. CDR3 length: 13 amino acids. J gave up 3 bases and V 4 bases, and 3 bases lay outside the gene matches.

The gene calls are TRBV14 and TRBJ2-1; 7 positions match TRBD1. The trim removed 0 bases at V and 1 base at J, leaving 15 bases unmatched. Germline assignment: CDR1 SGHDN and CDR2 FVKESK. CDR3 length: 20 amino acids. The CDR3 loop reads CASSQDRLRGLSRSYNEQFF. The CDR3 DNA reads TGTGCCAGCAGCCAAGATCGGTTGAGGGGGCTCTCTAGGTCCTACAATGAGCAGTTCTTC.

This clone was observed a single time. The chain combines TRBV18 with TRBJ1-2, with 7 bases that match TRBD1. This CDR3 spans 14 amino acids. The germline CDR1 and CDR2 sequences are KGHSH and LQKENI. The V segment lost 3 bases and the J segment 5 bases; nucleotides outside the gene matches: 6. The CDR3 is CASSPSRGEYGYTF. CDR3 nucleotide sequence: TGTGCCAGCTCACCGAGCAGGGGGGAGTATGGCTACACCTTC.

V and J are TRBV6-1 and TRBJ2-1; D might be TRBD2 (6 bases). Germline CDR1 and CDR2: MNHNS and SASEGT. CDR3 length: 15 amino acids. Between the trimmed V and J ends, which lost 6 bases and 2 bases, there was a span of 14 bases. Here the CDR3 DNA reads TGTGCCAGCAGCGTTGCTGGGGGGACCTACAATGAGCAGTTCTTC. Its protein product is CASSVAGGTYNEQFF.

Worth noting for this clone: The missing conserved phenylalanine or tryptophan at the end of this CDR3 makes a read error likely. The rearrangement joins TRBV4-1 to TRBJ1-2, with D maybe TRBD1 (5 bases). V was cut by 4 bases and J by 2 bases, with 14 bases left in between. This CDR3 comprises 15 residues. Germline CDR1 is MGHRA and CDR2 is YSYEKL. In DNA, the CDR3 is TGCGCCAGCAGCCCCCGACAGCTGACGAACTATGGCTACACCCTC. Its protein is CASSPRQLTNYGYTL.

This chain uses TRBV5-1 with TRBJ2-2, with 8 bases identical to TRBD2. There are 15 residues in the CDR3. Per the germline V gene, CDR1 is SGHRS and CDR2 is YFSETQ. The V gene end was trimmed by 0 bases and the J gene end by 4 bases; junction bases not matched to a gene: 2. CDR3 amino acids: CASSLGSGSTGELFF. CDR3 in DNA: TGCGCCAGCAGCTTGGGCAGCGGGAGCACCGGGGAGCTGTTTTTT.

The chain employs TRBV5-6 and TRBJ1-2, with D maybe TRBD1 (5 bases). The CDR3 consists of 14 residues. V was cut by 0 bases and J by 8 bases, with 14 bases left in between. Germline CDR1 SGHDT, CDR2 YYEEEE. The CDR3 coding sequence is TGTGCCAGCAGCTTGGATTTGGGGGGTTGGGGCTACACCTTC. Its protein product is CASSLDLGGWGYTF.

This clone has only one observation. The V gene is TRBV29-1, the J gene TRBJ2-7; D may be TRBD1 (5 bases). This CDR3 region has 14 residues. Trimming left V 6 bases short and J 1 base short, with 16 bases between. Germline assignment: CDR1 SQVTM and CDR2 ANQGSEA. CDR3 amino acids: CSVANRMASYEQYF. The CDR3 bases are TGCAGCGTCGCGAACAGGATGGCATCCTACGAGCAGTACTTC.

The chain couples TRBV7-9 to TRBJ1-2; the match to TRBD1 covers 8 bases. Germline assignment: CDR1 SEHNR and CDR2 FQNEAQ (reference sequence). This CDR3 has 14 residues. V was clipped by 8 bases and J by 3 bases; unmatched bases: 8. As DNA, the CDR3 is TGTGCCAGCCATGAGGCAGGGGGCTACTATGGCTACACCTTC. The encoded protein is CASHEAGGYYGYTF.

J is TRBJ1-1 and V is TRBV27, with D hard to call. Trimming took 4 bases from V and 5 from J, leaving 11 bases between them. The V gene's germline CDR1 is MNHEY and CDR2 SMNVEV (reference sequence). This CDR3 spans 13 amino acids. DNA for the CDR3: TGTGCCAGCAGTTCGAGAGGGAGTACTGAAGCTTTCTTT. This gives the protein CASSSRGSTEAFF.

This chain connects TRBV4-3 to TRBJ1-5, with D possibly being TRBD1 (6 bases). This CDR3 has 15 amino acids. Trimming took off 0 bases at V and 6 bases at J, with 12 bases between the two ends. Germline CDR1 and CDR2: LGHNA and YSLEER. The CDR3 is CASSQDTGMSQPQHF. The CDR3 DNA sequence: TGCGCCAGCAGCCAAGATACAGGGATGAGTCAGCCCCAGCATTTT.

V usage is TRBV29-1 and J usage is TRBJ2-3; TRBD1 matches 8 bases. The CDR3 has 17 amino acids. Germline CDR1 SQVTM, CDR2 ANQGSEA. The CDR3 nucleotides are TGCAGTTTGATACCCGGCAGGGGGCCCGAAGGTACAGATACGCAGTATTTT. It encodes CSLIPGRGPEGTDTQYF.

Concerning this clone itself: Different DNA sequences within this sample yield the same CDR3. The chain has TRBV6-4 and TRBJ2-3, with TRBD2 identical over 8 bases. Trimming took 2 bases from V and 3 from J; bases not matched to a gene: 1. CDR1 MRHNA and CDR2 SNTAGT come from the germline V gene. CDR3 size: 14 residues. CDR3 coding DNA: TGTGCCAGCAGTGACGGCGGGGGGACAGATACGCAGTATTTT. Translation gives CASSDGGGTDTQYF.

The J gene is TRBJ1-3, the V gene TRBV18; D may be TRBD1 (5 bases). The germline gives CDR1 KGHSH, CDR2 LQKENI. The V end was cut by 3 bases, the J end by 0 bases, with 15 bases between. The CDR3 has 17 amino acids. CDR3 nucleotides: TGTGCCAGCTCACCGGTCTCCGGGGGAGGCTCTGGAAACACCATATATTTT. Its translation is CASSPVSGGGSGNTIYF. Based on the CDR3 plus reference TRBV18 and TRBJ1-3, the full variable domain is NAGVMQNPRHLVRRRGQEARLRCSPMKGHSHVYWYRQLPEEGLKFMVYLQKENIIDESGMPKERFSAEFPKEGPSILRIQQVVRGDSAAYFCASSPVSGGGSGNTIYFGEGSWLTVV.

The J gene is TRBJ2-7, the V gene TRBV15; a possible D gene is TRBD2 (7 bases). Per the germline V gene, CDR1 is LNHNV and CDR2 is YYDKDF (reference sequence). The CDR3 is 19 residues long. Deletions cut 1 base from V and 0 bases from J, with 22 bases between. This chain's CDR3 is CATSRGASAAGASSYEQYF. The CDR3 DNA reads TGTGCCACCAGCAGAGGGGCCTCAGCGGCGGGGGCGAGCTCCTACGAGCAGTACTTC.

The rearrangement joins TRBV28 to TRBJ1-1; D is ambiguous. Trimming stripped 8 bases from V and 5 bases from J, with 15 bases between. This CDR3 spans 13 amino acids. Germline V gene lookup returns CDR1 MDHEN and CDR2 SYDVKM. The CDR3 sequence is CASGRTRGTEAFF. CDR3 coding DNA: TGTGCCAGCGGCCGAACTCGAGGGACTGAAGCTTTCTTT. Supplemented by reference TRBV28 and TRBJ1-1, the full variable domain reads DVKVTQSSRYLVKRTGEKVFLECVQDMDHENMFWYRQDPGLGLRLIYFSYDVKMKEKGDIPEGYSVSREKKERFSLILESASTNQTSMYLCASGRTRGTEAFFGQGTRLTVV.

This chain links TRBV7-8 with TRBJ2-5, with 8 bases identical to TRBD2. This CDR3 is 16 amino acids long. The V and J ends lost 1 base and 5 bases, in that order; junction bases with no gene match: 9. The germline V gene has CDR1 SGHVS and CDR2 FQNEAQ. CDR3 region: CASSLEAGTRGETQYF. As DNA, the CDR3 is TGTGCCAGCAGCTTAGAGGCCGGGACTAGGGGCGAGACCCAGTACTTC.

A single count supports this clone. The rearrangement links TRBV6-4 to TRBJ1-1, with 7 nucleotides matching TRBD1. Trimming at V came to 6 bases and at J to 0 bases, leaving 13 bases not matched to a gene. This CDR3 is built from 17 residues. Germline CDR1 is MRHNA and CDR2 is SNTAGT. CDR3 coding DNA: TGTGCCAGCAGGGATGGGCAGGGGGTAATCCTGAACACTGAAGCTTTCTTT. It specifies CASRDGQGVILNTEAFF.

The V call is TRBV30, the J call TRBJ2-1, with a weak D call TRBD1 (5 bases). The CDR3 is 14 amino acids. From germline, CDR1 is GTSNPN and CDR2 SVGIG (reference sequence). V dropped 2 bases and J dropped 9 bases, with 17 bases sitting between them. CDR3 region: CAWSILGVIGEQFF. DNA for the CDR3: TGTGCCTGGAGTATCCTAGGGGTAATAGGTGAGCAGTTCTTC.